This TCR beta chain was identified during a study of shared clonotypes between healthy human individuals. Each of the donors was a healthy adult who was HIV-negative and had not had a recent acute infection or vaccination. Every one of the donors was a Caucasian adult that lived in Nashville, Tennessee. Evenly divided among several immunoSEQ plates was the genomic DNA of each subset. Template amounts of approximately 310 ng DNA, tens of thousands of T cell genomes, were employed in unsorted PBMC replicate PCRs. TCRdb's table, derived via immunoSEQ multiplex PCR, lists solely in-frame clones and lacks some. The repertoire holds 450,000 to 500,000 clones, with 70% to 80% as singletons. The CDR3 runs 15 residues. Germline V lookup: CDR1 SGHRS, CDR2 YFSETQ. Trimming cost V 2 bases and J 2 bases, with 13 bases left between them.

The chain couples TRBV5-1 to TRBJ2-5, with D possibly being TRBD1 (5 bases). Sequenced sample: PBMCs. The TCR was taken from a woman aged 40-49 years in good health. Some clones in this sample may be carry-over from other donors' samples. The CDR3 DNA reads as TGCGCCAGCAGCTTTGTCCAGGGAAAACAAGAGACCCAGTACTTC. It codes for CASSFVQGKQETQYF.